These 9 T cell receptor beta chains were sequenced from one sample in a study of sequential checkpoint blockade in melanoma. Treatment defined: randomized to nivolumab then ipilimumab (arm A) or the reverse (arm B). Sequencing used immunoSEQ multiplex PCR; TCRdb keeps in-frame clones, though not all of them. The sample lists some 30,000 clones; about 89% were seen once. The specimen comprised CD8+ T cells sorted from blood (inferred from file names), sampled from a patient given nivolumab and ipilimumab in sequence. All receptors come from a human donor with melanoma.

V is TRBV19 and J is TRBJ2-2; 7 positions agree with TRBD1. The V gene's germline CDR1 is LNHDA and CDR2 SQIVND (reference sequence). CDR3 length: 15 amino acids. The V segment lost 5 bases and the J segment 3 bases; nucleotides outside the gene matches: 6. In DNA, the CDR3 is TGTGCCAGTAGTGCCGGGACAGCATACACCGGGGAGCTGTTTTTT. Protein: CASSAGTAYTGELFF.

The chain couples TRBV5-5 to TRBJ1-6; D unclear. V was shortened by 5 bases and J by 10 bases, with 13 bases between the two germline ends. From germline, CDR1 is SGHKS and CDR2 YYEKEE (reference sequence). The length of the CDR3 is 13 residues. The CDR3 DNA is TGTGCCAGCAGTCTAGAGTCGTTGTCACCCCTCCACTTT. This translates into CASSLESLSPLHF.

The chain joins TRBV10-1 to TRBJ2-3, with 12 bases lining up with TRBD2. The CDR3 runs 16 residues. Trimming at V came to 6 bases and at J to 6 bases, leaving 10 bases not matched to a gene. Germline V gene lookup returns CDR1 WNHNN and CDR2 SYGVQD (reference sequence). CDR3: CASRDRLAGASDTQYF. The CDR3 DNA is TGCGCCAGCAGGGATAGACTAGCGGGGGCATCCGATACGCAGTATTTT.

The chain joins TRBV30 to TRBJ1-1; 7 bases line up with TRBD1. This CDR3 has 12 residues. CDR1 and CDR2 (germline): GTSNPN, SVGIG (reference sequence). CDR3 residues: CASDRWETEAFF. The CDR3 DNA reads as TGTGCTTCGGACAGGTGGGAAACTGAAGCTTTCTTT.

The rearrangement links TRBV9 to TRBJ1-4; 8 bases map to TRBD1. Germline lookup yields CDR1 SGDLS and CDR2 YYNGEE. This CDR3 region has 15 residues. V trimming: 3 bases; J trimming: 4 bases; junction bases outside the gene matches: 5. In nucleotides, the CDR3 is TGTGCCAGCAGCGAGGAGACAGGGGTTAATGAAAAACTGTTTTTT. Residues: CASSEETGVNEKLFF.

The chain carries TRBV28 and TRBJ1-5; D gene ambiguous. Trimming cost V 1 base and J 0 bases, with 4 bases left between them. This CDR3 comprises 14 residues. CDR1 and CDR2 (germline): MDHEN, SYDVKM. The CDR3 sequence: CASSLFISNQPQHF. The CDR3 coding sequence is TGTGCCAGCAGTTTATTTATTAGCAATCAGCCCCAGCATTTT.

This clone turned up a few times. The rearrangement uses TRBV4-3 and TRBJ2-5; 9 bases match TRBD1. CDR1 and CDR2 (germline): LGHNA, YSLEER. V shed 3 bases and J 2 bases; nucleotides not matched to a gene: 4. The CDR3 loop spans 15 amino acids. The CDR3 reads CASSQDRGGQETQYF. CDR3 coding DNA: TGCGCCAGCAGCCAGGACAGGGGTGGGCAAGAGACCCAGTACTTC.

J is TRBJ1-2 and V is TRBV28; 8 bases agree with TRBD1. Germline-derived CDR1 and CDR2 are MDHEN and SYDVKM. The CDR3 sequence is 16 residues long. Trimming cost V 2 bases and J 4 bases; bases outside gene matches: 9. The DNA of the CDR3 is TGTGCCAGCAGTTTAGCGGACAGGGCGGGAAGCTATGGCTACACCTTC. This encodes CASSLADRAGSYGYTF.

This clone was observed a single time. V usage is TRBV15 and J usage is TRBJ1-2; 7 nucleotides align to TRBD1. Germline V gene data show CDR1 as LNHNV and CDR2 as YYDKDF (reference sequence). The CDR3 is 15 residues long. V dropped 3 bases and J dropped 6; count of bases not matched to a gene: 10. CDR3 in amino acids: CATSSMPGQLNGYTF. DNA for the CDR3: TGTGCCACCAGCAGTATGCCGGGACAGCTAAATGGCTACACCTTC. The full variable domain, with the rest looked up from reference TRBV15 and TRBJ1-2, is DAMVIQNPRYQVTQFGKPVTLSCSQTLNHNVMYWYQQKSSQAPKLLFHYYDKDFNNEADTPDNFQSRRPNTSFCFLDIRSPGLGDTAMYLCATSSMPGQLNGYTFGSGTRLTVV.